One TCR beta chain is described in this entry. This sample stems from a study of T cell responses to AZD1222 COVID-19 vaccine. The CDR3 sequence is 15 residues long. Germline CDR1 LGHNA, CDR2 YNFKEQ. V was pared by 0 bases and J by 5 bases, with 5 bases of the junction left unmatched. Sequenced by immunoSEQ multiplex PCR; TCRdb stores in-frame clones only, minus some. Among approximately 190,000 clones listed, 94% were seen once. The chain recombines TRBV4-2 with TRBJ1-2, with 8 bases matching TRBD1. The sequence came from an adult in good health. Sample: peripheral blood, taken on day 0 of AZD1222 vaccination. The CDR3 sequence is CASSQERTGSYGYTF. CDR3 sequence (DNA): TGTGCCAGCAGCCAAGAGCGGACAGGGTCTTATGGCTACACCTTC.